The 23 T cell receptor beta chains given below trace back to one sample, sequenced in a study of T cells after yellow fever vaccination. TCRdb itself ran the 5' RACE reads through MiXCR, one entry per CDR3 protein. The repertoire has some 120,000 distinct CDR3 sequences, 15% of them found once; the top ten carry roughly two fifths. Sequencing was performed on CD8+ T cells sorted from PBMCs, taken 5 days after the yellow fever booster vaccination. Receptor source: a young man who received the YFV17D yellow fever vaccine.

This clonotype came up a few times. This chain joins TRBV5-4 and TRBJ2-2; 13 bases are shared with TRBD2. The germline CDR1 and CDR2 sequences are SGHNT and YYREEE (reference sequence). The CDR3 has 17 residues. The V segment lost 1 base and the J segment 5 bases; nucleotides outside the gene matches: 5. This chain's CDR3 is CASSLLTSGGTTGELFF. CDR3 nucleotide sequence: TGTGCCAGCAGCTTGTTGACTAGCGGGGGGACGACCGGGGAGCTGTTTTTT.

V gene TRBV9 combines with J gene TRBJ2-3, with 8 bases that match TRBD2. The germline gives CDR1 SGDLS, CDR2 YYNGEE. The V and J ends lost 3 bases and 1 base, in that order; junction bases with no gene match: 16. The CDR3 extends over 19 amino acids. CDR3 coding DNA: TGTGCCAGCAGCGCCAAGCGGGGGAGGGGATATTACGGCACAGATACGCAGTATTTT. This gives the protein CASSAKRGRGYYGTDTQYF.

This clonotype was seen more than once but under ten times. The rearrangement links TRBV4-2 to TRBJ2-3; D remains unclear. Germline V gene sequence: CDR1 LGHNA, CDR2 YNFKEQ. Deletions cut 0 bases from V and 4 bases from J, with 11 bases between. The length of the CDR3 is 15 residues. The CDR3 here is CASSQESGRPDTQYF. CDR3 nucleotide sequence: TGTGCCAGCAGCCAAGAATCCGGACGGCCAGATACGCAGTATTTT.

This chain joins TRBV27 and TRBJ2-7; D gene ambiguous. The CDR3 contains 11 residues. Deletions cut 7 bases from V and 4 bases from J, with 8 bases between. Germline V gene lookup returns CDR1 MNHEY and CDR2 SMNVEV (reference sequence). The CDR3 DNA is TGTGCCAGCACGGACGGATACGAGCAGTACTTC. The encoded protein is CASTDGYEQYF.

The V gene is TRBV29-1, the J gene TRBJ1-1; maybe TRBD1 (5 bases). Per the germline V gene, CDR1 is SQVTM and CDR2 is ANQGSEA. There are 13 residues in the CDR3. Between the trimmed V and J ends, which lost 0 bases and 4 bases, there was a span of 9 bases. The DNA of the CDR3 is TGCAGCGTTGAAGATGGCAGGGTCACTGAAGCTTTCTTT. Translating gives CSVEDGRVTEAFF.

Ten or more counts support this clonotype. This chain joins TRBV23-1 and TRBJ2-2, with 8 bases identical to TRBD1. TRBV23-1 is given ORF status, its function remaining uncertain. Trimming removed 1 base from V and 4 bases from J; junction bases left unmatched: 8. This CDR3 contains 17 residues. In nucleotides, the CDR3 is TGCGCCAGCAGTCAATGTGCAGGGGGCATGGGCACCGGGGAGCTGTTTTTT. This gives the protein CASSQCAGGMGTGELFF.

This clonotype was observed a handful of times. This rearrangement joins TRBV29-1 to TRBJ1-4; maybe TRBD1 (5 bases). This CDR3 is 11 amino acids long. V was pared by 6 bases and J by 12 bases, with 14 bases between. Germline V gene data show CDR1 as SQVTM and CDR2 as ANQGSEA. The CDR3 here is CSVGGPGELFF. The CDR3 region has the DNA TGCAGCGTGGGGGGTCCGGGGGAACTGTTTTTT. Combining the CDR3 with reference TRBV29-1 and TRBJ1-4 gives the whole variable domain SAVISQKPSRDICQRGTSLTIQCQVDSQVTMMFWYRQQPGQSLTLIATANQGSEATYESGFVIDKFPISRPNLTFSTLTVSNMSPEDSSIYLCSVGGPGELFFGSGTQLSVL.

This clonotype was counted between two and nine times. The chain is built from TRBV9 and TRBJ2-3; possibly TRBD1 or TRBD2 for D (6 bases each). Germline lookup yields CDR1 SGDLS and CDR2 YYNGEE. The CDR3 consists of 16 residues. Trimming took off 3 bases at V and 2 bases at J, with 16 bases between the two ends. CDR3: CASSERRGALTDTQYF. The CDR3 DNA reads as TGTGCCAGCAGCGAACGGAGGGGGGCCCTCACAGATACGCAGTATTTT.

This clonotype was counted between two and nine times. The rearrangement links TRBV12-3 or TRBV12-4 to TRBJ2-4, with D possibly matching TRBD1 (5 bases). Trimming removed 1 base at V and 1 base at J, with 8 bases between. The CDR3 is made up of 15 amino acids. CDR3 sequence (DNA): TGTGCCAGCAGTTTAGAGGGGCAGGCCAAAAACATTCAGTACTTC. This encodes CASSLEGQAKNIQYF.

The rearrangement joins TRBV9 to TRBJ1-5; perhaps TRBD1 as D (5 bases). Germline assignment: CDR1 SGDLS and CDR2 YYNGEE. Trimming removed 4 bases from V and 0 bases from J, with 11 bases in between. CDR3 length equals 15 residues. CDR3 sequence reads: CASSSRGDSNQPQHF. CDR3 DNA: TGTGCCAGCAGCTCTAGAGGGGATAGCAATCAGCCCCAGCATTTT.

This clonotype was observed a few times. The rearrangement links TRBV7-9 to TRBJ2-1; D call uncertain. V dropped 6 bases and J dropped 8 bases, with 20 bases sitting between them. CDR1 and CDR2 (germline): SEHNR, FQNEAQ (reference sequence). The CDR3 has 15 amino acids. CDR3 nucleotide sequence: TGTGCCAGCAGTTCCTTAGCAGGCGGTCGCGATGAGCAGTTCTTC. Protein: CASSSLAGGRDEQFF. The variable domain in full, with the rest retrieved from reference TRBV7-9 and TRBJ2-1, is DTGVSQNPRHKITKRGQNVTFRCDPISEHNRLYWYRQTLGQGPEFLTYFQNEAQLEKSRLLSDRFSAERPKGSFSTLEIQRTEQGDSAMYLCASSSLAGGRDEQFFGPGTRLTVL.

The chain is built from TRBV4-2 and TRBJ2-3; D remains unclear. The V and J ends lost 0 bases and 4 bases respectively, with 5 bases between them. The germline CDR1 and CDR2 sequences are LGHNA and YNFKEQ. CDR3 size: 13 residues. CDR3 region: CASSQDLSDTQYF. The DNA for the CDR3 is TGTGCCAGCAGCCAAGACCTATCAGATACGCAGTATTTT.

This clonotype has a handful of counts. The chain carries TRBV11-2 and TRBJ2-3; the match to TRBD2 covers 9 bases. CDR3 length: 16 residues. Germline lookup yields CDR1 SGHAT and CDR2 FQNNGV. V shed 0 bases, J shed 4 bases, and the junction held 5 bases outside the gene matches. The DNA of the CDR3 is TGTGCCAGCAGCTTAGAGGCTAGCGGGGCCGCAGATACGCAGTATTTT. This encodes CASSLEASGAADTQYF.

V gene TRBV12-3 or TRBV12-4 combines with J gene TRBJ2-1, with 8 bases matching TRBD2. The CDR3 runs 13 residues. Losses at the gene ends were 7 bases for V and 4 bases for J; bases not matched to a gene: 3. This chain's CDR3 is CASKPGGYNEQFF. The CDR3 nucleotides read TGTGCCAGCAAGCCGGGGGGGTACAATGAGCAGTTCTTC.

The rearrangement uses TRBV27 and TRBJ2-6, with D maybe TRBD2 (6 bases). CDR1 and CDR2 (germline): MNHEY, SMNVEV (reference sequence). The CDR3 is made up of 17 amino acids. Trimming removed 4 bases at V and 2 bases at J, with 15 bases between. The CDR3 sequence: CASSSPREFAGANVLTF. The CDR3 DNA follows: TGTGCCAGCAGTTCCCCACGGGAGTTTGCTGGGGCCAACGTCCTGACTTTC.

In its sample, this clonotype was seen a few times. V and J are TRBV7-9 and TRBJ2-1; D remains ambiguous. Trimming shortened V by 3 bases and J by 9 bases, and 6 bases separated the two germline ends. The germline CDR1 and CDR2 sequences are SEHNR and FQNEAQ (reference sequence). This CDR3 spans 11 amino acids. The DNA for the CDR3 is TGTGCCAGCAGCTTTTTAGGTGAGCAGTTCTTC. This gives the protein CASSFLGEQFF.

This clonotype was counted ten times or more. The chain couples TRBV29-1 to TRBJ2-7; 10 positions agree with TRBD1. V shed 0 bases and J 3 bases; nucleotides not matched to a gene: 2. Germline CDR1 SQVTM, CDR2 ANQGSEA. This CDR3 is 14 amino acids long. This CDR3 reads CSVEEDRGRYEQYF. The CDR3 coding sequence is TGCAGCGTTGAAGAAGACAGGGGGCGCTACGAGCAGTACTTC.

This clonotype was observed at least ten times. The genes are TRBV6-6 and TRBJ2-5, with D unresolved. Germline V lookup: CDR1 MNHNY, CDR2 SVGAGI (reference sequence). The CDR3 covers 9 residues. V dropped 8 bases and J dropped 6 bases, with 4 bases sitting between them. The CDR3 reads CASGQTQYF. DNA for the CDR3: TGTGCCAGCGGCCAGACCCAGTACTTC.

This clonotype was counted a few times. The chain joins TRBV28 to TRBJ2-7; 7 positions match TRBD2. The CDR3 has 13 residues. V shed 3 bases, J shed 2 bases, and the junction held 1 base outside the gene matches. Germline V gene lookup returns CDR1 MDHEN and CDR2 SYDVKM. CDR3 coding DNA: TGTGCCAGCAGTTTTCGGGGGGCCTACGAGCAGTACGTC. As protein: CASSFRGAYEQYV.

This clonotype was counted between two and nine times. The chain carries TRBV15 and TRBJ1-2, with TRBD1 identical over 9 bases. Germline CDR1 reads LNHNV; CDR2 reads YYDKDF (reference sequence). The V gene end was trimmed by 3 bases and the J gene end by 8 bases; junction bases not matched to a gene: 10. There are 15 residues in the CDR3. The chain's CDR3 is CATSSLGQGVEGYTF. CDR3 coding DNA: TGTGCCACCAGCAGCCTGGGACAGGGAGTAGAAGGCTACACCTTC.

This clonotype was seen just once. This chain connects TRBV7-9 to TRBJ1-4; D might be TRBD1 (5 bases). V lost 5 bases to trimming and J lost 8 bases, with 15 bases between them. Germline V gives CDR1 SEHNR, CDR2 FQNEAQ (reference sequence). This CDR3 is 14 amino acids long. CDR3 protein: CASSPKVQAEKLFF. CDR3 coding DNA: TGTGCCAGCAGCCCGAAAGTACAGGCGGAAAAACTGTTTTTT. Supplemented by reference TRBV7-9 and TRBJ1-4, the full variable domain reads DTGVSQNPRHKITKRGQNVTFRCDPISEHNRLYWYRQTLGQGPEFLTYFQNEAQLEKSRLLSDRFSAERPKGSFSTLEIQRTEQGDSAMYLCASSPKVQAEKLFFGSGTQLSVL.

This clonotype has at least ten counts. This chain uses TRBV10-3 with TRBJ2-7; D uncertain. This CDR3 has 12 residues. Germline V gene data show CDR1 as ENHRY and CDR2 as SYGVKD. Trimming stripped 7 bases from V and 1 base from J, with 8 bases between. The CDR3 bases are TGTGCCATCAATGATGGTTCCTACGAGCAGTACGTC. Amino acid sequence: CAINDGSYEQYV.

This clonotype was counted a few times. The chain's CDR3 is CASSYSGTGVHEQYF. In DNA form, the CDR3 reads TGTGCCAGCAGTTACTCCGGGACAGGGGTCCACGAGCAGTACTTC. The chain joins TRBV7-6 to TRBJ2-7; the match to TRBD1 covers 10 bases. Germline trimming cut 6 bases from V and 5 bases from J; bases unmatched to any gene: 10. Germline-derived CDR1 and CDR2 are SGHVS and FNYEAQ. This CDR3 has 15 amino acids.